This T cell receptor beta chain was sequenced in a study of long-term antiretroviral therapy in people with HIV. Study-wide results and limits: The study found that diversity rose after ART but stayed below transplant donor controls. Possibly under older ART regimens, blood was drawn between about 2004 and 2018.

Trimming took off 2 bases at V and 9 bases at J, with 11 bases between the two ends. The CDR3 is 14 amino acids. The germline CDR1 and CDR2 sequences are SGHTA and FQGNSA. Participants with HIV, all of them, were treated in the United States. Comment on this clone: What it binds is unknown.

Investigators performed immunoSEQ version v3.0 at survey level. Sequencing was performed with immunoSEQ multiplex PCR; in TCRdb, only in-frame clones are kept and a portion is missing. The profile shows about 21,000 clones, 80% to 85% of them singletons. The sequencing used unsorted PBMCs, collected 0.1 years before starting antiretroviral therapy. This clonotype originated in a man aged 40-55 years with HIV. The rearrangement links TRBV7-2 to TRBJ1-6; D call uncertain. The CDR3 region is CASSLLQISSPLHF. The CDR3, as DNA: TGTGCCAGCAGCTTACTTCAAATTAGTTCACCCCTCCACTTT.